Listed below are T cell receptor beta chains from one sample, sequenced in a study of blood T cells in healthy people across ages. TCRdb re-called the 5' RACE reads with MiXCR, one entry per CDR3 protein. This sample has 650,000 to 700,000 distinct CDR3 sequences, with about 30% found just once. Sequences were obtained from blood. These receptors all come from a woman of 80 years or more in good health. CDR3s leave out the opening cysteine and the closing phenylalanine or tryptophan. The order of the fields is V gene, CDR3 protein.

TRBV6-2/TRBV6-3,ASSYVQGRTEAF
TRBV29-1,SVLPSRGFVTETQY
TRBV20-1,SARLSNQPQH
TRBV12-3/TRBV12-4,ASSPQRAGAGDEQF
TRBV7-2,ASSLAGTANTEAF
TRBV6-1,ASSRRQLAGLYNEQF
TRBV11-3,ASSWTGSGQGAETQY
TRBV6-6,ASSYWAGVSGTQY
TRBV6-1,ASRGQGLNEKLF
TRBV5-1,ASSPRPGGTSSYNEQF
TRBV12-3/TRBV12-4,ASSPRDRGGNQPQH
TRBV7-9,ASSHRGAAGYT
TRBV19,ASSAGGYGYT
TRBV3-1,ASSQDGTGPNTEAF
TRBV3-1,ASSQAALIAKNIQY
TRBV28,ATGQGGGGNQPQH
TRBV6-1,VSRTAREPLHTDTQY
TRBV12-5,ASGSHVGGGDNEQF
TRBV20-1,SARGLVENNEQF
TRBV24-1,ATSDRGQGPDTQY
TRBV30,AWRPSYNEQF
TRBV29-1,SVGGTSSDSYNEQF
TRBV7-9,ASSAWDGSSYNEQF
TRBV5-4,ASSSAGTGREQY
TRBV29-1,SAIVGSSVTDTQY
TRBV7-9,ASSYAGGNNEQF
TRBV5-1,ASSPLAGGPFNEQF
TRBV29-1,SVEKRDSSYNEQF
TRBV7-3,ASSLFSKRAPYNEQF
TRBV6-1,ASSERGVGRRSGANVLT
TRBV9,ASSVMGNTEAF
TRBV30,AWSLLSSLY
TRBV6-6,ASRQGTVWDTGELF
TRBV24-1,ATSDSATGSDEQF
TRBV6-2/TRBV6-3,ASSWTGGRDGYT
TRBV15,ATSSFSFGGSGEQY
TRBV29-1,SVGSRDEQF
TRBV20-1,SAHDELDGRRFLDTEAF
TRBV30,AWSVGQTNGYT
TRBV7-9,AYHTLLRTDTQY
TRBV30,AWSETEKLF
TRBV12-3/TRBV12-4,ASSFGQGYYEQY
TRBV20-1,SARSREGRF
TRBV7-9,ASSSPAGLEGLDGYT
TRBV15,ATSRDGRDTGELF
TRBV7-2,ASSLDQSSGANVLT
TRBV20-1,SAIPAGGPLNEQF
TRBV6-6,ASTIKQEQF
TRBV7-3,ASSLTIAASTDTQY
TRBV6-1,ASSEWRTDQPQH
TRBV7-2,ASSLGVAGRDTQY
TRBV7-9,ASSLQTWDTSDTQY
TRBV20-1,SASPGQGVYNEQY
TRBV28,ASGSSESTDTQY
TRBV6-1,ASREAGGSYEQY
TRBV7-2,ASSARPGMIAF
TRBV6-5,ASGYFQGGRNYGYT